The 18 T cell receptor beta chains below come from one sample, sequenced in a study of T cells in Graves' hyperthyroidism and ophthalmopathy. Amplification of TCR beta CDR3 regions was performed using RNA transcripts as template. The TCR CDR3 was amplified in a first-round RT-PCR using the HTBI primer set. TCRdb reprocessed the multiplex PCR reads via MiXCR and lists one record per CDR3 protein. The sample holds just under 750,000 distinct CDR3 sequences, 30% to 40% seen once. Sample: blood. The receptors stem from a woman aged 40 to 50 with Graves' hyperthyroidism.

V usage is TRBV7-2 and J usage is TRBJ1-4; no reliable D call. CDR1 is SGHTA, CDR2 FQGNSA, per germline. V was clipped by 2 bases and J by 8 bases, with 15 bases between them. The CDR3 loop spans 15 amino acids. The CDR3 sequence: CASSLHSGEAEKLFF. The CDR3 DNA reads TGTGCCAGCAGCTTACACTCCGGGGAGGCGGAAAAACTGTTTTTT.

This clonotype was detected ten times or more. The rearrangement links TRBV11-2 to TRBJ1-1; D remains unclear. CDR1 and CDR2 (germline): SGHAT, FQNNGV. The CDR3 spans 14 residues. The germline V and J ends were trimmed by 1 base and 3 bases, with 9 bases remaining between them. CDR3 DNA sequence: TGTGCCAGCAGCTTAGTAGGCGCGGACACTGAAGCTTTCTTT. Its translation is CASSLVGADTEAFF.

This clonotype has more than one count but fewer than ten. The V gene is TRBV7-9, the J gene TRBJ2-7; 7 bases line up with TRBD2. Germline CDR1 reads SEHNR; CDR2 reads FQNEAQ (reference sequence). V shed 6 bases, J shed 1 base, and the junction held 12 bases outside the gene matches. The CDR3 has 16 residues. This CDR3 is CASSSAAGEISYEQYF. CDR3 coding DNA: TGTGCCAGCAGTTCCGCGGCGGGAGAAATATCCTACGAGCAGTACTTC. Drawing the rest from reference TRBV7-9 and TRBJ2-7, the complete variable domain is DTGVSQNPRHKITKRGQNVTFRCDPISEHNRLYWYRQTLGQGPEFLTYFQNEAQLEKSRLLSDRFSAERPKGSFSTLEIQRTEQGDSAMYLCASSSAAGEISYEQYFGPGTRLTVT.

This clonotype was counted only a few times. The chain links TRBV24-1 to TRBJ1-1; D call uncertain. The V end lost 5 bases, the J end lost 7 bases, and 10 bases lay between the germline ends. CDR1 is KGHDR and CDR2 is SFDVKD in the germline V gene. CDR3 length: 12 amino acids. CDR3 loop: CATSAHGSEAFF. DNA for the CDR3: TGTGCCACCAGTGCCCACGGCAGTGAAGCTTTCTTT.

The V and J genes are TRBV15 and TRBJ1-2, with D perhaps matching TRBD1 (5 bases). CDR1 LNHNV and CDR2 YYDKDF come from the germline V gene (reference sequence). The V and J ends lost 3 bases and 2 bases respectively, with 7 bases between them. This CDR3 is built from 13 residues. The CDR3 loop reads CATSSKGNYGYTF. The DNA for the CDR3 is TGTGCCACCAGCAGTAAGGGGAACTATGGCTACACCTTC.

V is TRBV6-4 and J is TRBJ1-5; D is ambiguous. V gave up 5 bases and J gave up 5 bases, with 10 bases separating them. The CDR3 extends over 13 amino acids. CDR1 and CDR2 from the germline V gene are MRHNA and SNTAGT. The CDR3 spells CASSSAGDQPQHF. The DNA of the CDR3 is TGTGCCAGCAGTTCTGCGGGCGATCAGCCCCAGCATTTT.

Here the CDR3 DNA reads TGCAGTGCTAGAGATCCGCGCGGTACAAGCTCCTACGAGCAGTACTTC. Its protein product is CSARDPRGTSSYEQYF. The chain couples TRBV20-1 to TRBJ2-7; D gene ambiguous. Trimming shortened V by 0 bases and J by 0 bases, and 15 bases separated the two germline ends. The CDR3 loop spans 16 amino acids. Looked up from germline, CDR1 is DFQATT and CDR2 is SNEGSKA (reference sequence).

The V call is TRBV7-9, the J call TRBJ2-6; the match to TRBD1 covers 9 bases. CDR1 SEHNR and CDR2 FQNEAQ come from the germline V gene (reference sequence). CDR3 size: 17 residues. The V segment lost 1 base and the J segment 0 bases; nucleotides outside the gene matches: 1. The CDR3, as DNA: TGTGCCAGCAGCTTAGGGACAGGGGCCTCTGGGGCCAACGTCCTGACTTTC. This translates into CASSLGTGASGANVLTF.

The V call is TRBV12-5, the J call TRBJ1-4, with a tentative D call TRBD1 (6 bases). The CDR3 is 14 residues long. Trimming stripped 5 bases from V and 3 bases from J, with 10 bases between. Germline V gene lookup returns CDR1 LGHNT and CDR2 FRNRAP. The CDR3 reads CASGAGGPNEKLFF. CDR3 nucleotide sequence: TGTGCTAGTGGTGCCGGGGGCCCTAATGAAAAACTGTTTTTT. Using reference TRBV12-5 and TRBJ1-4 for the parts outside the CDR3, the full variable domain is DARVTQTPRHKVTEMGQEVTMRCQPILGHNTVFWYRQTMMQGLELLAYFRNRAPLDDSGMPKDRFSAEMPDATLATLKIQPSEPRDSAVYFCASGAGGPNEKLFFGSGTQLSVL.

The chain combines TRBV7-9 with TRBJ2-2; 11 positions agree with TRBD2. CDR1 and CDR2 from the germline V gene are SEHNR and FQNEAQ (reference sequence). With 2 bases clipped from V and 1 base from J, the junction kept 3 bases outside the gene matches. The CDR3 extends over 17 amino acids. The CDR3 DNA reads TGTGCCAGCAGCTTAACTAGCGGGGGAAAGAACACCGGGGAGCTGTTTTTT. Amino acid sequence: CASSLTSGGKNTGELFF.

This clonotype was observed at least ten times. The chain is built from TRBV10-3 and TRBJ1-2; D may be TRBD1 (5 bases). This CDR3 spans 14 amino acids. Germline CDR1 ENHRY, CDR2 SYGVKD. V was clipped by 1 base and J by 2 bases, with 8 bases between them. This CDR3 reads CAISELEGNYGYTF. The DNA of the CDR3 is TGTGCCATCAGTGAGTTGGAGGGGAACTATGGCTACACCTTC.

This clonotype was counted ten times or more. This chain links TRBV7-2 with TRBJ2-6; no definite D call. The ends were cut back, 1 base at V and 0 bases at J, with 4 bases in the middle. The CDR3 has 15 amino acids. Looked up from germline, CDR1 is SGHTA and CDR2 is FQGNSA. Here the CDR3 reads CASSLDASGANVLTF. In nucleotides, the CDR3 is TGTGCCAGCAGCTTAGATGCCTCTGGGGCCAACGTCCTGACTTTC. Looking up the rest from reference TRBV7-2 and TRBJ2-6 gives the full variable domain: GAGVSQSPSNKVTEKGKDVELRCDPISGHTALYWYRQSLGQGLEFLIYFQGNSAPDKSGLPSDRFSAERTGGSVSTLTIQRTQQEDSAVYLCASSLDASGANVLTFGAGSRLTVL.

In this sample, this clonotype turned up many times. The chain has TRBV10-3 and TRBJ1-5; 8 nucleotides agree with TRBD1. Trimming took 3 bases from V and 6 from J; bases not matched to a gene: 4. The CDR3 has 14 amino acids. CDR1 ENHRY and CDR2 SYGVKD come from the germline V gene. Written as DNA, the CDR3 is TGTGCCATCAGTGAACAGGGGGTTGGTCAGCCCCAGCATTTT. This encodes CAISEQGVGQPQHF.

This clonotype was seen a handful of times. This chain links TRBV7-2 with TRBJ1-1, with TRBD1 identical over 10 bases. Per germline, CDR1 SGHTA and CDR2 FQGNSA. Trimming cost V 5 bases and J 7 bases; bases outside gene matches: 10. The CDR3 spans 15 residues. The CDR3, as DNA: TGTGCCAGCAGCATAACCCCCGGGACAGGGGATGAAGCTTTCTTT. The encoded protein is CASSITPGTGDEAFF.

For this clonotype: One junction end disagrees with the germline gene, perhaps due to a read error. CDR3 DNA sequence: TGTGCCATCAGTTACTTCCCCTGGGACAGCCACTTC. Protein sequence: CAISYFPWDSHF. The chain carries TRBV6-5 and TRBJ1-2, with 7 bases identical to TRBD1. The CDR3 is made up of 12 amino acids. Germline assignment: CDR1 MNHEY and CDR2 SVGAGI.

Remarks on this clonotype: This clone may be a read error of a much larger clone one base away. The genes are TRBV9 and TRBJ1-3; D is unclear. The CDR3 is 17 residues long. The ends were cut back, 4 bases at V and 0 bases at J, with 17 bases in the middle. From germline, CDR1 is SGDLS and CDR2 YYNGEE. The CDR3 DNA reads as TGTGCCAGCAGCATCGAATACGGACGGGACTCTGGAAACACCATATATTTT. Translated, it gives CASSIEYGRDSGNTIYF.

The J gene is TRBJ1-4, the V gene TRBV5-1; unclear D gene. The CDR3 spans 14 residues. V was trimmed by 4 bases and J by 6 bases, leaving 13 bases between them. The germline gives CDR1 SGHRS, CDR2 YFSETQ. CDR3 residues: CASSIGPADEKLFF. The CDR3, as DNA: TGCGCCAGCAGCATTGGGCCTGCTGATGAAAAACTGTTTTTT.

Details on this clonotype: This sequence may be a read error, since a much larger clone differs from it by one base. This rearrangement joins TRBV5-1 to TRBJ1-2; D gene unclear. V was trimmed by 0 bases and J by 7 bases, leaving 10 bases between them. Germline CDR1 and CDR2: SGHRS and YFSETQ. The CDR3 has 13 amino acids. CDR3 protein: CASSLAVAGGYTF. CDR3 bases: TGCGCCAGCAGCTTGGCGGTCGCTGGTGGCTACACCTTC.